This T cell receptor (beta chain) was observed in a study of T cells in Graves' hyperthyroidism and ophthalmopathy. The wider study: Upon initial diagnosis and before any treatment, peripheral blood was collected.

General study findings and limits: Researchers found most expanded thyroid clonotypes above 0.001 in blood as well.

Germline values: CDR1 SGHRS, CDR2 YFSETQ. The CDR3 is made up of 15 amino acids. The V gene lost 0 bases and the J gene lost 4 bases, with 8 bases spanning the gap. This clonotype was detected a few times. The antigen is not known. Amplified TCR beta CDR3 regions derived from RNA transcripts. The HTBI primer set was used in a first-round RT-PCR of the TCR CDR3. MiXCR was run by TCRdb on the multiplex PCR reads, yielding one entry per CDR3 protein. The sample contains approximately 610,000 distinct CDR3 sequences, roughly 14% of which appear only once. The chain combines TRBV5-1 with TRBJ2-6; D uncertain. The receptor was derived from a woman between 40 and 55 years old with Graves' ophthalmopathy. The sample was blood. CDR3 region: CASSLVPTGANVLTF. The CDR3 DNA is TGCGCCAGCAGCTTGGTGCCCACGGGGGCCAACGTCCTGACTTTC.